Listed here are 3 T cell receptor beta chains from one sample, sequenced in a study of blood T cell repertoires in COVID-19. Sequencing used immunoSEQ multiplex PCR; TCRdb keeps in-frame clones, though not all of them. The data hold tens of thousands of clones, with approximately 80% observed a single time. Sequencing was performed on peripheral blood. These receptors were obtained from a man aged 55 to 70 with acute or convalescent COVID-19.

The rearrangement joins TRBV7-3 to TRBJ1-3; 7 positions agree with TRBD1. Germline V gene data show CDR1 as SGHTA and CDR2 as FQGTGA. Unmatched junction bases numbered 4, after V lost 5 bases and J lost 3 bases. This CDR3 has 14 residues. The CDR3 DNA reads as TGTGCCAGCAGCCCAGGGGGATTTGGAAACACCATATATTTT. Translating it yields CASSPGGFGNTIYF. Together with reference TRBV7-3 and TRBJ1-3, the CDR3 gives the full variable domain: GAGVSQTPSNKVTEKGKYVELRCDPISGHTALYWYRQSLGQGPEFLIYFQGTGAADDSGLPNDRFFAVRPEGSVSTLKIQRTERGDSAVYLCASSPGGFGNTIYFGEGSWLTVV.

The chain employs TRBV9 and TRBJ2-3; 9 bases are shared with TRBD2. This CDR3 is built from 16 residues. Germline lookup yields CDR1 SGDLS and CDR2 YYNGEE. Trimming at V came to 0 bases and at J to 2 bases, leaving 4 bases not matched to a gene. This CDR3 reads CASSVVSGGLTDTQYF. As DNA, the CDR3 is TGTGCCAGCAGCGTAGTTAGCGGGGGTCTCACAGATACGCAGTATTTT.

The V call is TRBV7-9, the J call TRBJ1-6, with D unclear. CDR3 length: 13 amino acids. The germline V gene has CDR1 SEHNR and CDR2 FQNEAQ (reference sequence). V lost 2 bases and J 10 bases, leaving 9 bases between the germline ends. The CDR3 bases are TGTGCCAGCAGCTTATTAACAGAATCACCCCTCCACTTT. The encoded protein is CASSLLTESPLHF.